The present TCR beta chain was sequenced within a study of control samples from healthy donors and cancer patients. Some clones are missing from TCRdb's copy, which holds only in-frame ones; the method was immunoSEQ multiplex PCR. This table holds roughly 55,000 clones, 95% to 96% found once. CDR1 is LNHDA, CDR2 SQIVND, per germline (reference sequence). This CDR3 has 13 residues. V lost 5 bases and J 7 bases, leaving 14 bases between the germline ends. This clone appeared a single time. The sample taken for sequencing was blood. The rearrangement links TRBV19 to TRBJ1-2; D gene uncertain. This clonotype was sampled from a woman under 30 in good health. CDR3 in amino acids: CASSRSAVSGYTF. In DNA, the CDR3 is TGTGCCAGTAGTCGGTCCGCCGTTAGTGGCTACACCTTC. The whole variable domain, filled in from reference TRBV19 and TRBJ1-2, reads DGGITQSPKYLFRKEGQNVTLSCEQNLNHDAMYWYRQDPGQGLRLIYYSQIVNDFQKGDIAEGYSVSREKKESFPLTVTSAQKNPTAFYLCASSRSAVSGYTFGSGTRLTVV.